What follows are 32 T cell receptor beta chains derived from one specimen sequenced in a study of blood T cells in healthy people across ages. The use of a sample-barcoded 5' primer and a J-beta primer mix characterized a second PCR of roughly 7 to 12 cycles. TCRdb re-derived calls from the 5' RACE reads in MiXCR, one entry per CDR3 protein. The sample contains just over 1 million distinct CDR3 sequences, around 43% of which appear only once. The material sequenced was blood. The receptors shown here come from a woman aged 55-70 years in good health.

This clonotype was found many times. The V call is TRBV7-3, the J call TRBJ2-1; 8 bases fit TRBD2. CDR1 is SGHTA, CDR2 FQGTGA, per germline. J lost 2 bases, V lost 5 bases, and 5 bases had no gene match. The CDR3 covers 15 residues. Here the CDR3 DNA reads TGTGCCAGCAGCAAAACTAGCGGAACCTACAATGAGCAGTTCTTC. Its protein is CASSKTSGTYNEQFF. Filled out from reference TRBV7-3 and TRBJ2-1, the complete variable domain reads GAGVSQTPSNKVTEKGKYVELRCDPISGHTALYWYRQSLGQGPEFLIYFQGTGAADDSGLPNDRFFAVRPEGSVSTLKIQRTERGDSAVYLCASSKTSGTYNEQFFGPGTRLTVL.

This chain links TRBV12-3 or TRBV12-4 with TRBJ2-7; D remains ambiguous. The CDR3 runs to 13 residues. Trimming took off 5 bases at V and 12 bases at J, with 20 bases between the two ends. CDR3 nucleotide sequence: TGTGCCAGCAGTGTAAGTGGGAAAAGTAAGCGGTACTTC. This encodes CASSVSGKSKRYF.

The rearrangement joins TRBV29-1 to TRBJ2-1; 8 bases fit TRBD1. The end of the DNA fits TRBJ2-7 better, so the J call may be wrong. The CDR3 spans 14 residues. Germline V lookup: CDR1 SQVTM, CDR2 ANQGSEA. The chain's CDR3 is CSVEARGLYNEQYF. In DNA form, the CDR3 reads TGCAGCGTTGAGGCCAGGGGGCTGTACAATGAGCAGTACTTC.

The V and J genes are TRBV6-2 or TRBV6-3 and TRBJ1-5; the match to TRBD1 covers 9 bases. This CDR3 is built from 16 residues. Germline CDR1 reads MNHEY; CDR2 reads SVGEGT. The V gene end was trimmed by 1 base and the J gene end by 0 bases; junction bases not matched to a gene: 1. The CDR3 coding sequence is TGTGCCAGCAGTTACTGGGACAGGGCTAGCAATCAGCCCCAGCATTTT. It yields the protein CASSYWDRASNQPQHF.

The chain couples TRBV28 to TRBJ2-7; the D gene is possibly TRBD2 (5 bases). The better agreement between TRBJ2-5 and the DNA end casts doubt on the J call. The CDR3 sequence is 12 residues long. Germline V CDR1 and CDR2: MDHEN, SYDVKM. CDR3 residues: CATREGMETQYF. The CDR3 nucleotides read TGTGCCACCCGGGAAGGGATGGAGACCCAGTACTTC.

This clonotype has a handful of counts. The chain has TRBV7-9 and TRBJ1-2; 8 bases map to TRBD1. The trim removed 5 bases at V and 7 bases at J, leaving 9 bases unmatched. Germline V lookup: CDR1 SEHNR, CDR2 FQNEAQ (reference sequence). The CDR3 has 14 residues. DNA of the CDR3: TGTGCCAGCAGCATCCCAGGGGGCTGGGGTGGCTACACCTTC. Translation gives CASSIPGGWGGYTF. Full variable domain (outside the CDR3, taken from reference TRBV7-9 and TRBJ1-2): DTGVSQNPRHKITKRGQNVTFRCDPISEHNRLYWYRQTLGQGPEFLTYFQNEAQLEKSRLLSDRFSAERPKGSFSTLEIQRTEQGDSAMYLCASSIPGGWGGYTFGSGTRLTVV.

The genes are TRBV7-3 and TRBJ1-1, with 7 bases identical to TRBD1. Trimming took 5 bases from V and 4 from J; bases not matched to a gene: 4. Germline-derived CDR1 and CDR2 are SGHTA and FQGTGA. This CDR3 is 13 amino acids long. The CDR3 is CASSLGTATEAFF. Written as DNA, the CDR3 is TGTGCCAGCAGCCTTGGGACAGCCACTGAAGCTTTCTTT.

The J gene is TRBJ2-4, the V gene TRBV11-2, with D unresolved. Germline V gives CDR1 SGHAT, CDR2 FQNNGV. V was shortened by 5 bases and J by 0 bases, with 11 bases between the two germline ends. This CDR3 spans 15 amino acids. CDR3 region: CASSRSDLAKNIQYF. Here the CDR3 DNA reads TGTGCCAGCAGCCGATCCGACTTAGCCAAAAACATTCAGTACTTC.

The genes are TRBV5-6 and TRBJ2-7; no clear D. Trimming shortened V by 0 bases and J by 7 bases, and 11 bases separated the two germline ends. In germline, CDR1 is SGHDT, CDR2 YYEEEE. The CDR3 spans 13 residues. The CDR3 bases are TGTGCCAGCAGCTTGGAGCCGCTAGAAGAGCAGTACTTC. It yields the protein CASSLEPLEEQYF.

The chain has TRBV28 and TRBJ2-1; unclear D gene. V gave up 5 bases and J gave up 4 bases, with 24 bases separating them. The CDR3 is 18 residues long. Germline CDR1 and CDR2: MDHEN and SYDVKM. CDR3 protein: CASSPVGLLHNNYNEQFF. The DNA of the CDR3 is TGTGCCAGCAGTCCAGTTGGATTACTGCACAACAATTACAATGAGCAGTTCTTC.

This chain connects TRBV3-1 to TRBJ1-2, with D hard to call. This CDR3 has 13 residues. Trimming took off 0 bases at V and 7 bases at J, with 9 bases between the two ends. CDR1 LGHDT and CDR2 YNNKEL come from the germline V gene (reference sequence). The CDR3 sequence: CASSQEGVSGYTF. The CDR3 bases are TGTGCCAGCAGCCAAGAGGGAGTTTCTGGCTACACCTTC.

V usage is TRBV20-1 and J usage is TRBJ2-3; TRBD2 matches 7 bases. CDR1 DFQATT and CDR2 SNEGSKA come from the germline V gene (reference sequence). CDR3 length: 15 amino acids. The trim removed 6 bases at V and 3 bases at J, leaving 12 bases unmatched. In DNA form, the CDR3 reads TGCAGTGCCCTCTACGGGGCTAGCGGAACAGATACGCAGTATTTT. Its protein is CSALYGASGTDTQYF.

This clonotype has just a few counts. The chain links TRBV6-6 to TRBJ2-1, with TRBD2 matching 7 bases. The CDR3 is 16 residues long. The V gene end was trimmed by 0 bases and the J gene end by 4 bases; junction bases not matched to a gene: 6. From germline, CDR1 is MNHNY and CDR2 SVGAGI (reference sequence). The chain's CDR3 is CASSYSTAGPYNEQFF. CDR3 in DNA: TGTGCCAGCAGTTACTCGACAGCGGGACCATACAATGAGCAGTTCTTC.

This clonotype was counted a few times. An end of the junction does not agree with germline; a read error may underlie this. Written as DNA, the CDR3 is TGCAGCGTGGCCGGGACTAGCGGGACCTACAGTGAGCAGTTCTTC. This encodes CSVAGTSGTYSEQFF. The chain carries TRBV29-1 and TRBJ2-1; the match to TRBD2 covers 13 bases. The CDR3 length is 15 residues. CDR1 and CDR2 (germline): SQVTM, ANQGSEA.

The chain has TRBV4-2 and TRBJ2-7; 12 bases align to TRBD2. Germline CDR1 and CDR2: LGHNA and YNFKEQ. CDR3 length: 17 residues. Trimming at V came to 1 base and at J to 5 bases, leaving 9 bases not matched to a gene. CDR3: CASSQVRTSGRPHEQYF. CDR3 bases: TGTGCCAGCAGCCAAGTAAGAACTAGCGGGAGGCCACACGAGCAGTACTTC.

V and J are TRBV12-5 and TRBJ2-2; D call uncertain. V was clipped by 7 bases and J by 0 bases, with 9 bases between them. Germline loops: CDR1 LGHNT, CDR2 FRNRAP. The CDR3 is 14 residues long. This CDR3 reads CASALASNTGELFF. The CDR3 coding sequence is TGTGCTAGTGCATTGGCCTCGAACACCGGGGAGCTGTTTTTT.

This clonotype was seen ten or more times. V gene TRBV29-1 combines with J gene TRBJ2-7; D is undetermined. The V gene lost 4 bases and the J gene lost 3 bases, with 7 bases spanning the gap. CDR1 and CDR2 from the germline V gene are SQVTM and ANQGSEA. The CDR3 has 11 residues. CDR3 coding DNA: TGCAGCGTTGTATCCCTCTACGAGCAGTACTTC. Translated, it gives CSVVSLYEQYF.

The chain combines TRBV6-5 with TRBJ2-7; D might be TRBD2 (5 bases). The CDR3 loop spans 15 amino acids. CDR1 MNHEY and CDR2 SVGAGI come from the germline V gene. Deletions cut 0 bases from V and 7 bases from J, with 16 bases between. CDR3 sequence reads: CASSYSGLTRDEQYF. CDR3 coding DNA: TGTGCCAGCAGTTACTCTGGACTCACTAGGGATGAGCAGTACTTC.

This clonotype has just a few counts. The chain is built from TRBV28 and TRBJ1-2; the match to TRBD1 covers 10 bases. This CDR3 has 15 residues. Germline CDR1 is MDHEN and CDR2 is SYDVKM. J was trimmed by 2 bases and V by 5 bases; bases with no gene match: 5. This CDR3 is CASSGPGQGNYGYTF. The CDR3 region has the DNA TGTGCCAGCAGTGGGCCGGGACAGGGGAACTATGGCTACACCTTC.

The chain combines TRBV6-6 with TRBJ1-2; tentatively, D is TRBD1 (5 bases). This CDR3 has 13 residues. V lost 5 bases and J 4 bases, leaving 11 bases between the germline ends. Germline loops: CDR1 MNHNY, CDR2 SVGAGI (reference sequence). CDR3 loop: CASSQRDVYGYTF. The DNA for the CDR3 is TGTGCCAGCAGTCAAAGGGACGTCTATGGCTACACCTTC.

This clonotype was observed a few times. The rearrangement links TRBV29-1 to TRBJ2-1; 7 nucleotides match TRBD1. Germline assignment: CDR1 SQVTM and CDR2 ANQGSEA. This CDR3 spans 11 amino acids. V lost 5 bases, J lost 9 bases, and 4 bases stayed unmatched. CDR3 nucleotides: TGCAGCGTTCTACAGGGGCCTGAGCAGTTCTTC. Residues: CSVLQGPEQFF.

The J gene is TRBJ1-1, the V gene TRBV29-1; TRBD1 might be the D (5 bases). The germline V gene encodes CDR1 SQVTM and CDR2 ANQGSEA. The CDR3 consists of 14 residues. Trimming shortened V by 3 bases and J by 1 base, and 12 bases separated the two germline ends. The CDR3 region is CSVETGRTNTEAFF. The CDR3 DNA sequence: TGCAGCGTTGAGACGGGACGGACGAACACTGAAGCTTTCTTT.

This chain links TRBV21-1 with TRBJ2-7; TRBD1 is the table's D call, not checked against the DNA. TRBV21-1 is an annotated pseudogene. This CDR3 contains 16 residues. Written as DNA, the CDR3 is TGTGCCAACAGCAACCACTCGGGACAGGAGGTCGACGAGCAGTACTTC. Amino acid sequence: CANSNHSGQEVDEQYF.

V and J are TRBV6-2 or TRBV6-3 and TRBJ2-3, with unresolved D. The V and J ends lost 6 bases and 8 bases respectively, with 18 bases between them. This CDR3 is built from 14 residues. CDR1 and CDR2 (germline): MNHEY, SVGEGT. Written as DNA, the CDR3 is TGTGCCAGCAGAACCGATTGGACCGCGGCTACGCAGTATTTT. It codes for CASRTDWTAATQYF.

The V gene is TRBV28, the J gene TRBJ2-7; TRBD2 might be the D (6 bases). Between the trimmed V and J ends, which lost 6 bases and 7 bases, there was a span of 19 bases. The CDR3 spans 14 residues. CDR1 is MDHEN, CDR2 SYDVKM, per germline. CDR3: CASSRDWSNNEQYF. In DNA form, the CDR3 reads TGTGCCAGCAGCCGGGACTGGTCTAACAATGAGCAGTACTTC. The variable domain in full, completed from reference TRBV28 and TRBJ2-7, reads DVKVTQSSRYLVKRTGEKVFLECVQDMDHENMFWYRQDPGLGLRLIYFSYDVKMKEKGDIPEGYSVSREKKERFSLILESASTNQTSMYLCASSRDWSNNEQYFGPGTRLTVT.

V usage is TRBV5-1 and J usage is TRBJ2-2, with D perhaps matching TRBD2 (6 bases). Per the germline V gene, CDR1 is SGHRS and CDR2 is YFSETQ. This CDR3 has 15 amino acids. With 3 bases removed from V and 4 bases from J, the gap between germline ends came to 13 bases. In DNA, the CDR3 is TGCGCCAGCAGCTCACCAAGCGGGCCCACCGGGGAGCTGTTTTTT. It translates to CASSSPSGPTGELFF.

This clonotype came up a few times. This chain connects TRBV10-3 to TRBJ2-7; D may be TRBD2 (5 bases). The CDR3 sequence is 16 residues long. Trimming took 4 bases from V and 0 from J, leaving 16 bases between them. The germline gives CDR1 ENHRY, CDR2 SYGVKD. The CDR3 loop is CAISGSRTAISYEQYF. The CDR3 DNA reads TGTGCCATCAGTGGATCCCGGACTGCTATCTCCTACGAGCAGTACTTC.

This clonotype was counted only a few times. The chain joins TRBV25-1 to TRBJ2-7; D gene unclear. Between the trimmed V and J ends, which lost 5 bases and 0 bases, there was a span of 8 bases. The CDR3 runs to 13 residues. CDR1 MGHDK and CDR2 SYGVNS come from the germline V gene. CDR3: CASSRANSYEQYF. The CDR3 nucleotides read TGTGCCAGCAGTCGGGCCAACTCCTACGAGCAGTACTTC.

This clonotype has just a few counts. The rearrangement links TRBV4-1 to TRBJ2-6; D is possibly TRBD2 (7 bases). There are 17 residues in the CDR3. Trimming cost V 1 base and J 2 bases, with 12 bases left between them. Germline V gene sequence: CDR1 MGHRA, CDR2 YSYEKL. CDR3: CASSQVGGGTGANVLTF. CDR3 nucleotides: TGCGCCAGCAGCCAAGTTGGGGGGGGCACTGGGGCCAACGTCCTGACTTTC.

This clonotype was observed many times. The chain joins TRBV20-1 to TRBJ2-1; 10 nucleotides match TRBD2. The CDR3 runs 17 residues. The junction had 11 bases not matched to a gene; V was cut back by 6 bases and J by 0 bases. Germline lookup yields CDR1 DFQATT and CDR2 SNEGSKA (reference sequence). DNA for the CDR3: TGCAGTGCCTTAACCCGACTAGCGGGTAGCTCCTACAATGAGCAGTTCTTC. Its translation: CSALTRLAGSSYNEQFF.

This sequence joins TRBV11-2 and TRBJ2-3; no clear D. Trimming cost V 1 base and J 7 bases, with 15 bases left between them. The CDR3 covers 15 residues. Per the germline V gene, CDR1 is SGHAT and CDR2 is FQNNGV. CDR3 sequence: CASSLGPLTGNTQYF. The CDR3 coding sequence is TGTGCCAGCAGCTTAGGCCCTCTTACTGGGAATACGCAGTATTTT.

V gene TRBV7-9 combines with J gene TRBJ2-7, with a tentative D call TRBD2 (5 bases). This CDR3 is built from 15 residues. V lost 2 bases and J lost 5, with 16 bases in between. Germline V CDR1 and CDR2: SEHNR, FQNEAQ (reference sequence). The CDR3 here is CASSLRAEGIDEQYF. The CDR3 DNA follows: TGTGCCAGCAGCTTACGGGCAGAGGGCATCGACGAGCAGTACTTC.